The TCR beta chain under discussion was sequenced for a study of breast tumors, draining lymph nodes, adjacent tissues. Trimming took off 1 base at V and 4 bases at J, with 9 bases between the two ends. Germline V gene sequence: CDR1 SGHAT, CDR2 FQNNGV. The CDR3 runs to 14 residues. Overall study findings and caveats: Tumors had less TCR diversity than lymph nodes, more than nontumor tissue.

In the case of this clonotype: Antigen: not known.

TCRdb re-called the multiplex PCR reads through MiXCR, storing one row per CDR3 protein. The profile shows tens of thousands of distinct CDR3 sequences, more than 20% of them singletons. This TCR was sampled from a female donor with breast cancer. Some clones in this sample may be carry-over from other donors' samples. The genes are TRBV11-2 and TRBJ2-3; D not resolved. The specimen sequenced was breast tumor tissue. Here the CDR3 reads CASSLAGASDTQYF. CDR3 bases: TGTGCCAGCAGCTTAGCGGGCGCTTCAGATACGCAGTATTTT.